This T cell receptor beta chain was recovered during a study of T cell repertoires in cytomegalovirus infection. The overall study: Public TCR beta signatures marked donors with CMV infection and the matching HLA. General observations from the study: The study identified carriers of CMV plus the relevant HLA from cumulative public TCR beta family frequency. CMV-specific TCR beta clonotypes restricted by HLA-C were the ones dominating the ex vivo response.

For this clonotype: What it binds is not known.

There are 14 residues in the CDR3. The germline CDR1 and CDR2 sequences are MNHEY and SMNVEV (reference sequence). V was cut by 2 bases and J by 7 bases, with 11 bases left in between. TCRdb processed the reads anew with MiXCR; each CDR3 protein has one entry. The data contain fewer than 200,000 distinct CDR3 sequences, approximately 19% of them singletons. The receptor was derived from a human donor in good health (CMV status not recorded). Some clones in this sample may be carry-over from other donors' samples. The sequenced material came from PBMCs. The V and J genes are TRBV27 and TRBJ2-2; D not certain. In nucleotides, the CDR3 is TGTGCCAGCAGTTTACCGGGTCCTCTCGGGGAGCTGTTTTTT. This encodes CASSLPGPLGELFF.